This TCR beta chain was recovered during a study of graft-versus-host responses after intestinal transplantation. About the study: Recipients had multivisceral, liver-intestinal, or isolated intestinal transplants. Study-level results: Elevated graft-versus-host to host-versus-graft clonal ratios in allografts were recorded for patients with graft-donor T cell macrochimerism. Peak circulating GvH clone levels were associated with early post-transplant HvG declines.

In this sample, this clone turned up once. Its specificity is not known. The data were produced by immunoSEQ multiplex PCR, yet TCRdb's version contains in-frame clones alone and is incomplete. Here the sample spans tens of thousands of clones, 90% to 95% being singletons. The sequence was collected from a human donor who was the organ donor for an intestinal transplant. The source was unstimulated CD8+ T cells sorted from spleen or lymph node cells, collected before transplant.

The CDR3 spells CASMAWGSYNSPLHF. CDR3 coding DNA: TGTGCCAGCATGGCGTGGGGCTCCTATAATTCACCCCTCCACTTT. The V and J genes are TRBV6-5 and TRBJ1-6; the D is unclear. This CDR3 contains 15 residues. In germline, CDR1 is MNHEY, CDR2 SVGAGI. Between the trimmed V and J ends, which lost 7 bases and 0 bases, there was a span of 10 bases.